These 26 T cell receptor beta chains share one sample of origin, sequenced in a study of blood T cell repertoires in COVID-19. The table came from immunoSEQ multiplex PCR; TCRdb's copy has only in-frame clones and leaves some out. The sample has some 250,000 clones; approximately 88% are singletons. The source material was peripheral blood. The receptors come from a woman between 25 and 40 years old with acute or convalescent COVID-19.

V gene TRBV7-9 combines with J gene TRBJ2-1; 12 bases are a match to TRBD2. The length of the CDR3 is 16 residues. The ends lost 6 bases at V and 5 bases at J; junction bases unmatched: 8. Germline V lookup: CDR1 SEHNR, CDR2 FQNEAQ (reference sequence). CDR3 DNA: TGTGCCAGCAGACGACAACTAGCGGGAGGACACAATGAGCAGTTCTTC. Translated: CASRRQLAGGHNEQFF.

The rearrangement joins TRBV10-3 to TRBJ1-2, with a tentative D call TRBD1 (5 bases). Germline loops: CDR1 ENHRY, CDR2 SYGVKD. The ends were cut back, 10 bases at V and 5 bases at J, with 14 bases in the middle. The CDR3 is made up of 12 amino acids. CDR3 amino acids: CATSGNDYGYTF. In DNA, the CDR3 is TGTGCCACCTCAGGGAACGATTATGGCTACACCTTC.

The chain links TRBV29-1 to TRBJ2-1; D gene uncertain. CDR3 length equals 10 residues. The V end was cut by 4 bases, the J end by 7 bases, with 5 bases between. CDR1 and CDR2 (germline): SQVTM, ANQGSEA. The CDR3 DNA sequence: TGCAGCGTTGTAATGAATGAGCAGTTCTTC. Translation gives CSVVMNEQFF.

This rearrangement joins TRBV12-5 to TRBJ1-1; TRBD1 might be the D (5 bases). The germline gives CDR1 LGHNT, CDR2 FRNRAP. There are 15 residues in the CDR3. Trimming took 5 bases from V and 0 from J, leaving 13 bases between them. In DNA form, the CDR3 reads TGTGCTAGTGGTCCCCGACAGCTGATGAACACTGAAGCTTTCTTT. Residues: CASGPRQLMNTEAFF. The full variable domain, with the rest looked up from reference TRBV12-5 and TRBJ1-1, is DARVTQTPRHKVTEMGQEVTMRCQPILGHNTVFWYRQTMMQGLELLAYFRNRAPLDDSGMPKDRFSAEMPDATLATLKIQPSEPRDSAVYFCASGPRQLMNTEAFFGQGTRLTVV.

The CDR3 nucleotides read TGTGCCAGCAGCATAGGGACTAGCGGGCGCGGGAGGGGCAATGAGCAGTTCTTC. Translation: CASSIGTSGRGRGNEQFF. This chain joins TRBV9 and TRBJ2-1; the match to TRBD2 covers 12 bases. CDR1 and CDR2 from the germline V gene are SGDLS and YYNGEE. Trimming cost V 4 bases and J 6 bases; bases outside gene matches: 14. The CDR3 is 18 residues long.

V usage is TRBV5-1 and J usage is TRBJ2-3; 12 bases are a match to TRBD1. CDR3 size: 19 residues. The V and J ends lost 2 bases and 2 bases, in that order; junction bases with no gene match: 12. Germline CDR1 is SGHRS and CDR2 is YFSETQ. CDR3 residues: CASSFTGTGGAGSTDTQYF. As DNA, the CDR3 is TGCGCCAGCAGCTTCACCGGGACAGGGGGCGCCGGGTCCACAGATACGCAGTATTTT.

This sequence joins TRBV6-5 and TRBJ2-7; D may be TRBD2 (5 bases). Germline CDR1 and CDR2: MNHEY and SVGAGI. This CDR3 region has 15 residues. The V end lost 5 bases, the J end lost 4 bases, and 18 bases lay between the germline ends. CDR3 sequence reads: CASSTLAGVVYEQYF. CDR3 DNA sequence: TGTGCCAGCAGTACCCTAGCCGGAGTTGTATACGAGCAGTACTTC.

The rearrangement links TRBV30 to TRBJ1-5; D might be TRBD1 (5 bases). Trimming left V 4 bases short and J 2 bases short, with 15 bases between. CDR1 and CDR2 (germline): GTSNPN, SVGIG (reference sequence). This CDR3 spans 15 amino acids. The CDR3 DNA reads as TGTGCCTGGAAGTCTGGGGCCTGGGGCAATCAGCCCCAGCATTTT. Amino acids: CAWKSGAWGNQPQHF.

The chain carries TRBV19 and TRBJ1-5; 8 bases map to TRBD1. The CDR3 extends over 15 amino acids. The germline V gene has CDR1 LNHDA and CDR2 SQIVND (reference sequence). V lost 3 bases, J lost 4 bases, and 5 bases stayed unmatched. The CDR3 here is CASSIGTGLNQPQHF. In nucleotides, the CDR3 is TGTGCCAGTAGTATTGGGACAGGACTAAATCAGCCCCAGCATTTT. Supplemented by reference TRBV19 and TRBJ1-5, the full variable domain reads DGGITQSPKYLFRKEGQNVTLSCEQNLNHDAMYWYRQDPGQGLRLIYYSQIVNDFQKGDIAEGYSVSREKKESFPLTVTSAQKNPTAFYLCASSIGTGLNQPQHFGDGTRLSIL.

The CDR3 loop reads CASSFWGSTYEQYF. The CDR3 DNA reads as TGTGCCAGCAGCTTTTGGGGCTCAACTTACGAGCAGTACTTC. The rearrangement joins TRBV5-5 to TRBJ2-7, with D maybe TRBD1 (5 bases). The V end was cut by 2 bases, the J end by 4 bases, with 13 bases between. This CDR3 spans 14 amino acids. CDR1 SGHKS and CDR2 YYEKEE come from the germline V gene (reference sequence).

This clone was found once. The chain is built from TRBV5-1 and TRBJ2-7, with 13 positions matching TRBD2. The germline V gene has CDR1 SGHRS and CDR2 YFSETQ. Trimming at V came to 0 bases and at J to 5 bases, leaving 5 bases not matched to a gene. This CDR3 comprises 16 residues. This CDR3 reads CASSLGGTSGNHEQYF. CDR3 nucleotides: TGCGCCAGCAGCTTGGGCGGGACTAGCGGGAATCACGAGCAGTACTTC.

V is TRBV28 and J is TRBJ2-7, with a possible D match to TRBD2 (5 bases). This CDR3 comprises 14 residues. Trimming shortened V by 2 bases and J by 4 bases, and 12 bases separated the two germline ends. CDR1 and CDR2 from the germline V gene are MDHEN and SYDVKM. The CDR3 protein is CASSLSGGGYEQYF. CDR3 in DNA: TGTGCCAGCAGTTTAAGCGGTGGCGGGTACGAGCAGTACTTC.

V is TRBV10-3 and J is TRBJ1-2; TRBD1 matches at 7 bases. The germline CDR1 and CDR2 sequences are ENHRY and SYGVKD. The V segment lost 2 bases and the J segment 0 bases; nucleotides outside the gene matches: 9. The CDR3 runs to 17 residues. The CDR3 loop is CAISETRTGFTNYGYTF. CDR3 in DNA: TGTGCCATCAGTGAGACTAGGACAGGATTTACTAACTATGGCTACACCTTC.

The gene calls are TRBV6-5 and TRBJ1-6; the D is unclear. The CDR3 loop spans 14 amino acids. Trimming took off 8 bases at V and 8 bases at J, with 16 bases between the two ends. Germline V CDR1 and CDR2: MNHEY, SVGAGI. The CDR3 coding sequence is TGTGCCAGCCGGACTGTCTTGATGGATTCACCCCTCCACTTT. Translation gives CASRTVLMDSPLHF.

This clone was recorded once. The V gene is TRBV5-1, the J gene TRBJ2-7; D may be TRBD1 (6 bases). CDR3 size: 15 residues. V lost 0 bases to trimming and J lost 3 bases, with 13 bases between them. Germline V lookup: CDR1 SGHRS, CDR2 YFSETQ. CDR3 loop: CASSLERTGNYEQYF. The CDR3, as DNA: TGCGCCAGCAGCTTGGAACGAACAGGGAACTACGAGCAGTACTTC.

This sequence joins TRBV5-1 and TRBJ2-7; TRBD2 might be the D (6 bases). CDR1 SGHRS and CDR2 YFSETQ come from the germline V gene. Trimming removed 5 bases at V and 3 bases at J, with 18 bases between. The CDR3 sequence is 15 residues long. CDR3 sequence (DNA): TGCGCCAGCAGACCCCCGGGACTGGCGGTCTACGAGCAGTACTTC. This encodes CASRPPGLAVYEQYF.

V usage is TRBV5-5 and J usage is TRBJ2-1, with TRBD1 identical over 7 bases. The CDR3 is 15 amino acids. The trim removed 3 bases at V and 0 bases at J, leaving 3 bases unmatched. Germline V gene lookup returns CDR1 SGHKS and CDR2 YYEKEE (reference sequence). This CDR3 reads CASSSGDSSYNEQFF. CDR3 nucleotides: TGTGCCAGCAGCTCAGGGGACAGCTCCTACAATGAGCAGTTCTTC.

The genes are TRBV6-5 and TRBJ2-2; TRBD1 matches at 8 bases. Germline CDR1 and CDR2: MNHEY and SVGAGI. With V trimmed by 0 bases and J by 2 bases, 2 bases remained unmatched. The CDR3 contains 16 residues. CDR3 DNA sequence: TGTGCCAGCAGTTACTCGACAGGGGTTAACACCGGGGAGCTGTTTTTT. Translation gives CASSYSTGVNTGELFF.

The chain is built from TRBV9 and TRBJ2-5; 7 positions match TRBD1. This CDR3 spans 14 amino acids. The ends lost 1 base at V and 5 bases at J; junction bases unmatched: 5. The germline gives CDR1 SGDLS, CDR2 YYNGEE. CDR3 DNA sequence: TGTGCCAGCAGCGTAAGTACAGGGGAGGAGACCCAGTACTTC. Translated, it gives CASSVSTGEETQYF.

In this sample, this clone turned up once. This rearrangement joins TRBV5-1 to TRBJ2-5; 11 bases align to TRBD1. V was clipped by 2 bases and J by 4 bases; unmatched bases: 7. CDR1 and CDR2 from the germline V gene are SGHRS and YFSETQ. This CDR3 is built from 16 residues. CDR3 in amino acids: CASSLTPGTGGETQYF. CDR3 DNA sequence: TGCGCCAGCAGCTTAACCCCGGGGACAGGGGGAGAGACCCAGTACTTC.

The CDR3 loop reads CASSLRGQPQHF. The DNA for the CDR3 is TGTGCCAGCAGCTTGAGGGGTCAGCCCCAGCATTTT. The V call is TRBV5-8, the J call TRBJ1-5, with D possibly being TRBD1 (5 bases). The CDR3 covers 12 residues. The V end lost 1 base, the J end lost 6 bases, and 5 bases lay between the germline ends. CDR1 and CDR2 (germline): SGHTS, YDEGEE.

The rearrangement joins TRBV7-2 to TRBJ2-2, with a weak D call TRBD2 (6 bases). Germline V gene data show CDR1 as SGHTA and CDR2 as FQGNSA. CDR3 length equals 18 residues. Between the trimmed V and J ends, which lost 1 base and 0 bases, there was a span of 15 bases. CDR3 sequence: CASSLVLRPSANTGELFF. CDR3 sequence (DNA): TGTGCCAGCAGCTTAGTGCTGCGGCCTAGCGCGAACACCGGGGAGCTGTTTTTT.

The chain is built from TRBV7-9 and TRBJ1-1; D is perhaps TRBD1 (5 bases). V dropped 5 bases and J dropped 4 bases, with 14 bases sitting between them. Germline CDR1 is SEHNR and CDR2 is FQNEAQ (reference sequence). This CDR3 has 14 amino acids. The CDR3 here is CASSLIRTFTEAFF. The CDR3 DNA reads TGTGCCAGCAGCCTCATAAGGACATTCACTGAAGCTTTCTTT. The full variable domain, completed using reference TRBV7-9 and TRBJ1-1, is DTGVSQNPRHKITKRGQNVTFRCDPISEHNRLYWYRQTLGQGPEFLTYFQNEAQLEKSRLLSDRFSAERPKGSFSTLEIQRTEQGDSAMYLCASSLIRTFTEAFFGQGTRLTVV.

The chain combines TRBV29-1 with TRBJ2-2, with 10 positions matching TRBD2. Losses at the gene ends were 6 bases for V and 5 bases for J; bases not matched to a gene: 6. Germline V gene sequence: CDR1 SQVTM, CDR2 ANQGSEA. This CDR3 contains 14 residues. CDR3 sequence (DNA): TGCAGCGTCAAAGGACTAGCGGATACCGGGGAGCTGTTTTTT. Translated: CSVKGLADTGELFF.

J is TRBJ2-3 and V is TRBV3-1 (or the pseudogene TRBV3-2), with TRBD1 matching 12 bases. The CDR3 contains 20 residues. Looked up from germline, CDR1 is LGHDT and CDR2 is YNNKEL (reference sequence). V dropped 3 bases and J dropped 0; count of bases not matched to a gene: 13. CDR3 amino acids: CASSQIGGTGGFESTDTQYF. CDR3 nucleotide sequence: TGTGCCAGCAGCCAGATTGGGGGGACAGGGGGCTTCGAGAGCACAGATACGCAGTATTTT.

V and J are TRBV14 and TRBJ2-1; 8 bases fit TRBD1. V shed 1 base, J shed 6 bases, and the junction held 5 bases outside the gene matches. The CDR3 consists of 15 residues. The germline CDR1 and CDR2 sequences are SGHDN and FVKESK. As DNA, the CDR3 is TGTGCCAGCAGCCAAGGATTGACAGGGGTCAATGAGCAGTTCTTC. Encoded protein: CASSQGLTGVNEQFF.